A selection of T cell receptor beta chains follows, all from one sample in a study of blood T cell repertoires in COVID-19. Method: immunoSEQ multiplex PCR; TCRdb's copy keeps in-frame clones and lacks some. The sample shows roughly 130,000 clones, around 80% of them seen only once. Sequencing was carried out using peripheral blood. The receptor set was obtained from a man between 65 and 80 years old with acute or convalescent COVID-19. The conserved cysteine and the conserved F or W are not part of the CDR3 here. Each record gives: CDR3 protein, V gene, J gene.

cdr3_aa: ASSRTRDSTNEKLF
v_call: TRBV5-4
j_call: TRBJ1-4

cdr3_aa: AISGDNEQF
v_call: TRBV10-3
j_call: TRBJ2-1

cdr3_aa: ASSLDRNYGYT
v_call: TRBV12-3/TRBV12-4
j_call: TRBJ1-2

cdr3_aa: ASSSTTGVFSPLH
v_call: TRBV25-1
j_call: TRBJ1-6

cdr3_aa: ASLDRSRSYEQY
v_call: TRBV10-2
j_call: TRBJ2-7

cdr3_aa: ASSFLSGGSYEQY
v_call: TRBV7-7
j_call: TRBJ2-7

cdr3_aa: ASSLVEGKGYEQY
v_call: TRBV6-6
j_call: TRBJ2-7

cdr3_aa: SVLQRDFYNEQF
v_call: TRBV29-1
j_call: TRBJ2-1

cdr3_aa: ASSLDRGLRKVAF
v_call: TRBV11-3
j_call: TRBJ1-1

cdr3_aa: ASSLGLGTSGSYNEQF
v_call: TRBV5-4
j_call: TRBJ2-1

cdr3_aa: ASSLADRVGYT
v_call: TRBV12-3/TRBV12-4
j_call: TRBJ1-2

cdr3_aa: ASSQDHRVYYT
v_call: TRBV4-1
j_call: TRBJ1-2

cdr3_aa: ASSYTGPLSEKLF
v_call: TRBV6-5
j_call: TRBJ1-4

cdr3_aa: ASSENSGRGRGDTQY
v_call: TRBV6-1
j_call: TRBJ2-3

cdr3_aa: ASSLGFGRGNTGELF
v_call: TRBV7-3
j_call: TRBJ2-2

cdr3_aa: ASSIGFWTVTEAF
v_call: TRBV19
j_call: TRBJ1-1

cdr3_aa: ASSQSTASGTDTQY
v_call: TRBV4-1
j_call: TRBJ2-3

cdr3_aa: ASSWGGQGGYGYT
v_call: TRBV5-4
j_call: TRBJ1-2

cdr3_aa: ASSLMTGGAPLEQY
v_call: TRBV5-1
j_call: TRBJ2-7

cdr3_aa: ASSSQGGGTPQH
v_call: TRBV6-4
j_call: TRBJ1-5

cdr3_aa: SVDWARANYGYT
v_call: TRBV29-1
j_call: TRBJ1-2

cdr3_aa: ASSPVSGRDGYT
v_call: TRBV7-8
j_call: TRBJ1-2

cdr3_aa: ASSTGLGSYNEQF
v_call: TRBV5-4
j_call: TRBJ2-1

cdr3_aa: ASSQVYAAGGVLSGNTIY
v_call: TRBV3-1/TRBV3-2
j_call: TRBJ1-3

cdr3_aa: ASSLGTGTGYT
v_call: TRBV5-1
j_call: TRBJ1-2

cdr3_aa: ASSPTGGAGGPIDTQY
v_call: TRBV9
j_call: TRBJ2-3

cdr3_aa: ASTQGQDEQY
v_call: TRBV5-6
j_call: TRBJ2-7

cdr3_aa: ASSARGSGNTIY
v_call: TRBV6-6
j_call: TRBJ1-3

cdr3_aa: ASSLRATRGLHEQY
v_call: TRBV7-9
j_call: TRBJ2-7

cdr3_aa: AWSLGSSYEQY
v_call: TRBV30
j_call: TRBJ2-7

cdr3_aa: ASSKGDSTNTEAF
v_call: TRBV21-1
j_call: TRBJ1-1

cdr3_aa: ASSSPTGGTEAF
v_call: TRBV6-5
j_call: TRBJ1-1

cdr3_aa: ASSHQGRGNSPLH
v_call: TRBV3-1/TRBV3-2
j_call: TRBJ1-6

cdr3_aa: ASSHPDSRYGYT
v_call: TRBV3-1/TRBV3-2
j_call: TRBJ1-2

cdr3_aa: ASSLGAGQPQH
v_call: TRBV7-6
j_call: TRBJ1-5

cdr3_aa: ASSLRNTGELF
v_call: TRBV5-6
j_call: TRBJ2-2

cdr3_aa: ASATRDRGLYSNQPQH
v_call: TRBV19
j_call: TRBJ1-5

cdr3_aa: ASSGQGKETQY
v_call: TRBV28
j_call: TRBJ2-5

cdr3_aa: ASSSGQGNGSPLH
v_call: TRBV5-1
j_call: TRBJ1-6

cdr3_aa: ASSPGLESTNYGYT
v_call: TRBV4-1
j_call: TRBJ1-2

cdr3_aa: ASSRGFANTGELF
v_call: TRBV9
j_call: TRBJ2-2

cdr3_aa: ASSGGQGLNTEAF
v_call: TRBV5-1
j_call: TRBJ1-1

cdr3_aa: ASSSSRGYEQY
v_call: TRBV5-1
j_call: TRBJ2-7

cdr3_aa: ASSLTGATRGTEAF
v_call: TRBV5-1
j_call: TRBJ1-1

cdr3_aa: AITGTGDGSYT
v_call: TRBV10-3
j_call: TRBJ1-2

cdr3_aa: ASSDRDYQETQY
v_call: TRBV11-1
j_call: TRBJ2-5

cdr3_aa: AWRGGPGKGLF
v_call: TRBV30
j_call: TRBJ1-4

cdr3_aa: ASSAGTGFGELF
v_call: TRBV19
j_call: TRBJ2-2

cdr3_aa: SVERDRVGSNQPQH
v_call: TRBV29-1
j_call: TRBJ1-5

cdr3_aa: SASRGHEQY
v_call: TRBV20-1
j_call: TRBJ2-7

cdr3_aa: ASSLIPGAYAF
v_call: TRBV7-3
j_call: TRBJ1-1